Detailed here is one TCR beta chain. The antigen remains undetermined. The record originates from a study of cytomegalovirus exposure and HLA in healthy donors. Trimming stripped 3 bases from V and 0 bases from J, with 16 bases between. This CDR3 contains 17 residues. Per germline, CDR1 SGDLS and CDR2 YYNGEE. PCR was performed using 60 Vbeta and 13 Jbeta primers. TCRdb's table, derived via immunoSEQ multiplex PCR, lists solely in-frame clones and lacks some. The sample includes 150,000 or so clones, approximately 79% of them seen just once. Notes on the study in general: Most observed TCR sequences were rare, whereas some public TCRs were detected in many donors.

This chain connects TRBV9 to TRBJ2-1; the D gene is possibly TRBD2 (5 bases). The sequenced sample consisted of PBMCs. The sequence was obtained from a woman in her thirties or forties in good health and CMV-seropositive. The CDR3 DNA is TGTGCCAGCAGCGAACAAGGACTGCTCAGCTCCTACAATGAGCAGTTCTTC. Its translation: CASSEQGLLSSYNEQFF.